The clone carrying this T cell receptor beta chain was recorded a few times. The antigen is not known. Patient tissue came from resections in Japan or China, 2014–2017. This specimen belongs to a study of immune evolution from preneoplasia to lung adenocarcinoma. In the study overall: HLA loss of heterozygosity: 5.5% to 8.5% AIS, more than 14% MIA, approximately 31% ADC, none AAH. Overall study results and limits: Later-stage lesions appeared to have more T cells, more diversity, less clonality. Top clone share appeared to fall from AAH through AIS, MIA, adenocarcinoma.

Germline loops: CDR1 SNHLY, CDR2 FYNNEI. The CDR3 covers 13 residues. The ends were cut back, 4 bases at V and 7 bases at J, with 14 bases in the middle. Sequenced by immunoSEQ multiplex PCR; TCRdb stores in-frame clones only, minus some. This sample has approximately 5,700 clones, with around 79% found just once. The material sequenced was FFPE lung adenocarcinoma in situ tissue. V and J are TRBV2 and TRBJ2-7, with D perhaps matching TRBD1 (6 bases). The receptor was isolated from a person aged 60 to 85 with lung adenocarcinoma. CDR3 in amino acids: CASSAPFDREQYF. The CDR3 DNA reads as TGTGCCAGCAGTGCCCCCTTCGACAGGGAGCAGTACTTC.